Listed below are T cell receptor beta chains from one sample, sequenced in a study of prognosis after radiotherapy for stage I lung cancer. TCRdb re-called the multiplex PCR reads with MiXCR, one entry per CDR3 protein. The top ten clones hold 20% to 25% of a sample with approximately 25,000 distinct CDR3 sequences, roughly two fifths of them seen once. Sequencing used PBMCs, obtained before or after stereotactic body radiation therapy (not recorded which). All receptors derive from a donor aged 50 or older with non-small cell lung cancer. Each CDR3 is given with its conserved first and last residue. The D gene is left open where the match is weak. Size values are once, few and many counts, or a class for expanded clones, and some rows have none.

>TRBJ2-1|-|TRBV7-8|TRBD2|16
CASSLSGTSSYNEQFF
TGTGCCAGCAGCCTATCTGGGACTAGCTCCTACAATGAGCAGTTCTTC
>TRBJ2-1|many|TRBV5-6|TRBD2|16
CASSFREGSSYNEQFF
TGTGCCAGCAGCTTTCGGGAGGGGAGCTCCTACAATGAGCAGTTCTTC
>TRBJ2-1|medium-sized|TRBV5-1|TRBD2|16
CASSTQPSGRGNEQFF
TGCGCCAGCAGCACCCAACCTAGCGGCCGGGGGAATGAGCAGTTCTTC
>TRBJ2-7|many|TRBV19|TRBD2|15
CASRTSGRGAYEQYF
TGTGCCAGTAGGACTAGCGGGAGGGGGGCCTACGAGCAGTACTTC
>TRBJ2-1|-|TRBV6-2/TRBV6-3|TRBD2|17
CASSLKRGERELDYQFF
TGTGCCAGCAGTTTAAAGCGAGGGGAGCGGGAGTTGGATTATCAGTTCTTC
>TRBJ2-1|medium-sized|TRBV6-2/TRBV6-3|-|14
CASSGGGAVIEQFF
TGTGCCAGCAGTGGGGGGGGGGCGGTCATTGAGCAGTTCTTC
>TRBJ2-2|once|TRBV6-2/TRBV6-3|TRBD2|18
CASSYIYGASGNTGELFF
TGTGCCAGCAGTTATATTTATGGTGCTAGCGGGAACACCGGGGAGCTGTTTTTT
>TRBJ2-7|-|TRBV3-1|-|14
CASSPQVASYEQYF
TGTGCCAGCAGCCCACAGGTTGCGTCTTACGAGCAGTACTTC
>TRBJ2-7|once|TRBV6-4|TRBD2|16
CATDLGLAGAEYYQYF
TGTGCCACCGACCTGGGACTAGCGGGAGCGGAGTACTATCAGTACTTC
>TRBJ2-1|-|TRBV12-3/TRBV12-4|TRBD2|15
CASSEAGRPNNEQFF
TGTGCCAGCAGTGAAGCGGGACGCCCCAACAATGAGCAGTTCTTC
>TRBJ1-3|many|TRBV4-2|-|14
CASSFRGAGNTIYF
TGTGCCAGCAGCTTCAGAGGGGCTGGAAACACCATATATTTT
>TRBJ2-3|-|TRBV20-1|TRBD2|18
CSARDMLAGGTVTDTQYF
TGCAGTGCTAGAGATATGCTAGCGGGAGGTACTGTCACAGATACGCAGTATTTT
>TRBJ2-7|-|TRBV7-9|-|14
CVSSSSGASYEQYF
TGTGTCAGCAGCTCGTCTGGGGCGTCCTACGAGCAGTACTTC
>TRBJ2-6|many|TRBV20-1|-|13
CSASSSGANVLTF
TGCAGTGCTTCCAGCTCTGGGGCCAACGTCCTGACTTTC